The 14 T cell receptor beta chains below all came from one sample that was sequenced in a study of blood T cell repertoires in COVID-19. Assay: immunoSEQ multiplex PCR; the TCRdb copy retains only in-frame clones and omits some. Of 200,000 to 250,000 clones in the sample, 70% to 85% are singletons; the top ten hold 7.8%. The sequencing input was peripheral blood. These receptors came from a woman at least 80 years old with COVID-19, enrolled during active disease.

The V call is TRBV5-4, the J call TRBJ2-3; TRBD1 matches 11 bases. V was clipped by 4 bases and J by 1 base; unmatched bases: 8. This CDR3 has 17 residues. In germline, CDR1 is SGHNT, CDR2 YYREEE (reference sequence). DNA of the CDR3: TGTGCCAGCAGCAGGTCCGGGACAGGGGGGCGCACAGATACGCAGTATTTT. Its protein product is CASSRSGTGGRTDTQYF.

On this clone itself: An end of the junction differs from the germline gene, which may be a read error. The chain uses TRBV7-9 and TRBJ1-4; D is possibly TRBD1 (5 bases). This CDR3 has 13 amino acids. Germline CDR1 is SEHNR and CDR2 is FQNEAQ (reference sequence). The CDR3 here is CASSLQTDKLLLF. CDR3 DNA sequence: TGTGCCAGCAGCTTACAGACGGACAAGCTTTTGCTTTTT.

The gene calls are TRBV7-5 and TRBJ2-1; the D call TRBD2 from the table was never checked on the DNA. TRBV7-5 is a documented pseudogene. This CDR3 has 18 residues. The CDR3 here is CVRSSLASGRQIYNEQFF. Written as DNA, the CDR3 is TGTGTCAGAAGCTCCCTGGCTAGCGGGAGGCAGATTTACAATGAGCAGTTCTTC.

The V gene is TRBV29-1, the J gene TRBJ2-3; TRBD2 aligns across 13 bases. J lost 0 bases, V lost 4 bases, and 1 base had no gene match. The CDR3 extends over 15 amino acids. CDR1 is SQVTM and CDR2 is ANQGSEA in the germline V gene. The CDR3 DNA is TGCAGCGTTGGGACTAGCGGGGGTAGCACAGATACGCAGTATTTT. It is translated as CSVGTSGGSTDTQYF.

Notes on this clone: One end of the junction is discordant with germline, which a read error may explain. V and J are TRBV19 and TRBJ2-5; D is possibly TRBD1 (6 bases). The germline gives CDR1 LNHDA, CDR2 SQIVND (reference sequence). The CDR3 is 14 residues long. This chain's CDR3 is CASSIAAGEKRCDF. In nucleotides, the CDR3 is TGTGCCAGTAGTATAGCGGCAGGGGAGAAGAGGTGTGACTTC.

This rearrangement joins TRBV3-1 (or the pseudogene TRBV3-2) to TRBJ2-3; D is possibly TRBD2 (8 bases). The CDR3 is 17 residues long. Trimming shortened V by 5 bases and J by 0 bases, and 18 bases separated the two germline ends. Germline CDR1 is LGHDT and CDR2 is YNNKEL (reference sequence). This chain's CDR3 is CASSSPVAGQSTDTQYF. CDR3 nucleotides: TGTGCCAGCAGCTCCCCAGTAGCGGGACAGAGCACAGATACGCAGTATTTT.

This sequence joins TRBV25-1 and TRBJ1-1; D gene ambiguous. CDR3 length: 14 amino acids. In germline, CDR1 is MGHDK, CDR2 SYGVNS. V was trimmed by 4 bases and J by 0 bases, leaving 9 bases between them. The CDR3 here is CASSAPEMNTEAFF. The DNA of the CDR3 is TGTGCCAGCAGTGCGCCGGAGATGAACACTGAAGCTTTCTTT. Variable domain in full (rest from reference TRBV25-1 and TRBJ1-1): EADIYQTPRYLVIGTGKKITLECSQTMGHDKMYWYQQDPGMELHLIHYSYGVNSTEKGDLSSESTVSRIRTEHFPLTLESARPSHTSQYLCASSAPEMNTEAFFGQGTRLTVV.

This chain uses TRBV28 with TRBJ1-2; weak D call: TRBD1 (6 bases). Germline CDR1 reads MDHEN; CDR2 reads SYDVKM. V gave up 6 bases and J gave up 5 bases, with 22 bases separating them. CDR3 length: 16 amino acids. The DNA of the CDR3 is TGTGCCAGCAGCCCCCCTGGGCGGGGGCCTCCGTATGGCTACACCTTC. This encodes CASSPPGRGPPYGYTF.

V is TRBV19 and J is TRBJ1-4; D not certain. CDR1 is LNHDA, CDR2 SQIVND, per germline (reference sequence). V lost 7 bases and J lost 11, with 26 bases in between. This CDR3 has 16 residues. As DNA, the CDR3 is TGTGCCAGTACCTCCCTAGGCGGGCCGCAGCGGTCCAAACTGTTTTTT. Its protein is CASTSLGGPQRSKLFF. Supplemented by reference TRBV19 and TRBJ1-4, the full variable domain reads DGGITQSPKYLFRKEGQNVTLSCEQNLNHDAMYWYRQDPGQGLRLIYYSQIVNDFQKGDIAEGYSVSREKKESFPLTVTSAQKNPTAFYLCASTSLGGPQRSKLFFGSGTQLSVL.

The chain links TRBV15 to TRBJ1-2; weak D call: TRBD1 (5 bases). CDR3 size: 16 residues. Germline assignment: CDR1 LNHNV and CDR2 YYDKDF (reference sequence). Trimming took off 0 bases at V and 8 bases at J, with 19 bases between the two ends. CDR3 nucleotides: TGTGCCACCAGCAGAGATGGGCAGGGAACCCTAGGAGGCTACACCTTC. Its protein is CATSRDGQGTLGGYTF.

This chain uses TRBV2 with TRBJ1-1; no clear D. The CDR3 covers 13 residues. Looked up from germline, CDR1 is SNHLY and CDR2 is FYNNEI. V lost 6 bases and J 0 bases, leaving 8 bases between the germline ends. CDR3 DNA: TGTGCCAGCAGGGCGCAGGTGAACACTGAAGCTTTCTTT. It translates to CASRAQVNTEAFF.

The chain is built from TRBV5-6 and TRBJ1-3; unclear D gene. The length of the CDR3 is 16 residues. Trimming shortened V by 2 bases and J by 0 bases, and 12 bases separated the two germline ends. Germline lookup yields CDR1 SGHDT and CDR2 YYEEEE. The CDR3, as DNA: TGTGCCAGCAGCTTTGGCACCTTCGTCTCTGGAAACACCATATATTTT. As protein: CASSFGTFVSGNTIYF.

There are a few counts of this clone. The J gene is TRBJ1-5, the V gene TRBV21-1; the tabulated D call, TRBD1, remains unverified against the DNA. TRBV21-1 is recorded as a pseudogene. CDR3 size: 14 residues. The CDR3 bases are TGTGCCAGCAGCAACAGGGGAGTACATCAGCCCCAGCATTTT. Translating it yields CASSNRGVHQPQHF.

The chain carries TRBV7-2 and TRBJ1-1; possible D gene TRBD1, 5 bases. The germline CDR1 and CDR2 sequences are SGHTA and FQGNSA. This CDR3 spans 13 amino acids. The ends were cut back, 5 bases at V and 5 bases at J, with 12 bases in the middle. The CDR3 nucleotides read TGTGCCAGCAGCGTCCCGGGGGGAACTGAAGCTTTCTTT. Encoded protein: CASSVPGGTEAFF.